Listed below are T cell receptor beta chains from one sample, sequenced in a study of blood T cell repertoires in COVID-19. The repertoire was sequenced with immunoSEQ multiplex PCR; TCRdb's copy has only in-frame clones and lacks some. The data contain 250,000 to 300,000 clones, approximately 88% of them seen just once; the ten biggest clones take up 9.5% to 13%. The specimen sequenced was peripheral blood. The receptors come from a woman aged 70-85 years with COVID-19, enrolled during active disease. Both conserved end residues are part of each CDR3. D genes are given only for firm matches. Some rows have no size entry. The others give once, few or many, or a class for an expanded clone.

d_gene	v_gene	j_gene	abundance	CDR3nt	CDR3aa
.	TRBV24-1	TRBJ2-4	.	TGTGCCACCAGTGAACAGGGTCACATTCAGTACTTC	CATSEQGHIQYF
.	TRBV28	TRBJ2-7	once	TGTGCCAGCACCCTCAGACTATCCTACGAGCAGTACTTC	CASTLRLSYEQYF
.	TRBV19	TRBJ1-6	.	TGTGCCAGTACCTACCTGGGGGGGGCCGATTCACCCCTCCACTTT	CASTYLGGADSPLHF
TRBD2	TRBV6-2/TRBV6-3	TRBJ2-7	.	TGTGCCAGCAGTTACCGGCGGGAGGTGCGCGAGCAGTACTTC	CASSYRREVREQYF
.	TRBV18	TRBJ2-7	few	TGTGCCAGCTCATCAAAGCTGAACGAGCAGTACTTC	CASSSKLNEQYF
.	TRBV5-4	TRBJ2-1	.	TGTGCCAGCAGCCCGGGCATGGACAGAAAATACAATGAGCAGTTCTTC	CASSPGMDRKYNEQFF
.	TRBV5-4	TRBJ2-5	.	TGTGCCAGCAGCTTGGGACAGGTATACCAAGAGACCCAGTACTTC	CASSLGQVYQETQYF
TRBD2	TRBV6-2/TRBV6-3	TRBJ2-7	.	TGTGCCAGCAGTTACCACATACTAGCGGGAGAAGGCTACGAGCAGTACTTC	CASSYHILAGEGYEQYF
.	TRBV6-5	TRBJ1-1	.	TGTGCCACCTCAATCGGGGTAGTCGCTGAAGCTTTCTTT	CATSIGVVAEAFF
TRBD1	TRBV24-1	TRBJ1-3	.	TGTGCCATTACGGGACAGGTTAGAAACACCATATATTTT	CAITGQVRNTIYF
TRBD1	TRBV7-2	TRBJ1-1	.	TGTGCCAGCAGCCTTCGACAGGGAGGCACTGAAGCTTTCTTT	CASSLRQGGTEAFF
TRBD1	TRBV4-1	TRBJ1-4	.	TGCGCCAGCAGCCAAATACCAAGGGACAGGGGGATTGGGGCTAATGAAAAACTGTTTTTT	CASSQIPRDRGIGANEKLFF